Below, one TCR beta chain is given with its context. This CDR3 is 19 amino acids long. CDR1 and CDR2 from the germline V gene are MNHNS and SASEGT. Trimming took off 1 base at V and 3 bases at J, with 24 bases between the two ends. The sample originates from a study of T cell responses to AZD1222 COVID-19 vaccine. Sequencing used immunoSEQ multiplex PCR; TCRdb keeps in-frame clones, though not all of them. This table has about 120,000 clones, about 93% appearing once. Specimen: peripheral blood, collected 28 days after the second AZD1222 dose. This clonotype originated in an adult who received the AZD1222 COVID-19 vaccine. This chain connects TRBV6-1 to TRBJ2-5, with D tentatively TRBD1 (7 bases). The CDR3 DNA reads as TGTGCCAGCAGTGAAGTGGCGGGGTGGAGGGGGCGCGGAAAAGAGACCCAGTACTTC. Protein product: CASSEVAGWRGRGKETQYF.